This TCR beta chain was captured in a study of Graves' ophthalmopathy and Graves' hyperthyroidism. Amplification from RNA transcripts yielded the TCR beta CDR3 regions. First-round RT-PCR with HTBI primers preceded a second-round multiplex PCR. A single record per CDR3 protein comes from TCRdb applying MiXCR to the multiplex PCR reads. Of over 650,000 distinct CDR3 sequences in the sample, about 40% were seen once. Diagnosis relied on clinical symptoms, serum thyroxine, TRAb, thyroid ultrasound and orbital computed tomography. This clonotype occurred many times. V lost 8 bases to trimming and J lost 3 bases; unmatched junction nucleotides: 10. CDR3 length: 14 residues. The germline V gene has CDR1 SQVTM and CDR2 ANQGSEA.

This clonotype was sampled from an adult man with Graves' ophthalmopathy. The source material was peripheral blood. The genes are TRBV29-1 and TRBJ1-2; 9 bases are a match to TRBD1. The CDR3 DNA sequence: TGCAGCTCAAGGACAGGGGATTCGCACTATGGCTACACCTTC. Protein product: CSSRTGDSHYGYTF.